These T cell receptor beta chains were read from a single sample in a study of Graves' ophthalmopathy and Graves' hyperthyroidism. TCRdb reprocessed the multiplex PCR reads with MiXCR, giving one entry per CDR3 protein. The sample has roughly 380,000 distinct CDR3 sequences, 15% seen once. The specimen was peripheral blood. Source of these receptors: a woman between 18 and 29 years old with stable Graves' hyperthyroidism. Both conserved end residues are part of each CDR3. The D gene is left open where the match is weak. The size entry is marked missing in some rows and otherwise reads once, few, many or a size class.

d_call: -; clone_size: few; v_call: TRBV20-1; j_call: TRBJ1-1; cdr3_nt: TGCAGTGCTAGGCAGGCGGAAGCTTTCTTT; cdr3_aa: CSARQAEAFF
d_call: -; clone_size: many; v_call: TRBV19; j_call: TRBJ1-5; cdr3_nt: TGTGCCAGTAGTATTGCAGGTTTGATACAGCCCCAGCATTTT; cdr3_aa: CASSIAGLIQPQHF
d_call: TRBD1; clone_size: many; v_call: TRBV15; j_call: TRBJ2-7; cdr3_nt: TGTGCCACCAGCCACCGGGACAGGGGGGTCGAGCAGTACTTC; cdr3_aa: CATSHRDRGVEQYF
d_call: -; clone_size: many; v_call: TRBV12-5; j_call: TRBJ2-5; cdr3_nt: TGTGCTAGTGCCGACGGCCAGGGAATCCAAGAGACCCAGTACTTC; cdr3_aa: CASADGQGIQETQYF
d_call: -; clone_size: -; v_call: TRBV6-1; j_call: TRBJ2-5; cdr3_nt: TGTGCCAGCAGTGAAGGACCAACACAAGAGACCCAGTACTTC; cdr3_aa: CASSEGPTQETQYF
d_call: -; clone_size: few; v_call: TRBV11-1; j_call: TRBJ2-7; cdr3_nt: TGTGCCAGCAGCTATCTAGCCGGGACTGAACCCCACGAGCAGTACTTC; cdr3_aa: CASSYLAGTEPHEQYF
d_call: TRBD1; clone_size: many; v_call: TRBV4-1; j_call: TRBJ1-1; cdr3_nt: TGCGCCAGCAGCCAGACAGGGTCAGGGGGAACTGAAGCTTTCTTT; cdr3_aa: CASSQTGSGGTEAFF
d_call: -; clone_size: -; v_call: TRBV9; j_call: TRBJ1-1; cdr3_nt: TGTGCCAGCAGCCTAAGGGGGATCGGGGGCACTGAAGCTTTCTTT; cdr3_aa: CASSLRGIGGTEAFF
d_call: -; clone_size: -; v_call: TRBV20-1; j_call: TRBJ2-2; cdr3_nt: TGCAGCCCGAAGGGGGGGGTGGGCACCGGGGAGCTGTTTTTT; cdr3_aa: CSPKGGVGTGELFF
d_call: TRBD1; clone_size: few; v_call: TRBV6-5; j_call: TRBJ1-5; cdr3_nt: TGTGCCAGCAGTTACTCGATGGGGACAGGCAATCAGCCCCAGCATTTT; cdr3_aa: CASSYSMGTGNQPQHF
d_call: -; clone_size: many; v_call: TRBV5-1; j_call: TRBJ2-7; cdr3_nt: TGCGCCAGCAGCATAGACGGGACCTACGAGCAGTACTTC; cdr3_aa: CASSIDGTYEQYF
d_call: -; clone_size: many; v_call: TRBV12-3/TRBV12-4; j_call: TRBJ2-3; cdr3_nt: TGTGCCAGCAGTGTCACAGATACGCAGTATTTT; cdr3_aa: CASSVTDTQYF
d_call: TRBD1; clone_size: many; v_call: TRBV5-8; j_call: TRBJ2-7; cdr3_nt: TGTGCCAGCAGTCCGGACAGGGGAAGAACCTACGAGCAGTACTTC; cdr3_aa: CASSPDRGRTYEQYF
d_call: TRBD2; clone_size: -; v_call: TRBV29-1; j_call: TRBJ2-5; cdr3_nt: TGCAGCGTACTCGGACTAGCGGGGGACCAAGAGACCCAGTACTTC; cdr3_aa: CSVLGLAGDQETQYF
d_call: -; clone_size: many; v_call: TRBV11-2; j_call: TRBJ2-7; cdr3_nt: TGTGCCAGCAGCTTAGCTGGGGCGCCCTACGAGCAGTACTTC; cdr3_aa: CASSLAGAPYEQYF
d_call: -; clone_size: many; v_call: TRBV6-2/TRBV6-3; j_call: TRBJ1-1; cdr3_nt: TGTGCCAGCAGTTACTCGTTGCAGGCGAGGGCCAACACTGAAGCTTTCTTT; cdr3_aa: CASSYSLQARANTEAFF
d_call: -; clone_size: -; v_call: TRBV5-1; j_call: TRBJ2-6; cdr3_nt: TGCGCCAGCAGCCTAGGACAGCGCCCTAATCTCTGGTCCGGGGCCAACGTCCTGACTTTC; cdr3_aa: CASSLGQRPNLWSGANVLTF
d_call: -; clone_size: -; v_call: TRBV7-6; j_call: TRBJ2-2; cdr3_nt: TGTGCCAGCAGCTTTGGACTGACGAACACCGGGGAGCTGTTTTTT; cdr3_aa: CASSFGLTNTGELFF
d_call: -; clone_size: many; v_call: TRBV10-3; j_call: TRBJ1-2; cdr3_nt: TGTGCCATCAGTGACAAGGGTTACTATGGCTACACCTTC; cdr3_aa: CAISDKGYYGYTF
d_call: TRBD1; clone_size: many; v_call: TRBV6-2/TRBV6-3; j_call: TRBJ1-1; cdr3_nt: TGTGCCAGCAGTTACCCCCAGGGGGGGGACACTGAAGCTTTCTTT; cdr3_aa: CASSYPQGGDTEAFF
d_call: -; clone_size: many; v_call: TRBV20-1; j_call: TRBJ1-1; cdr3_nt: TGCAGTGGAAGGGAGGCGGTGAAAACTGAAGCTTTCTTT; cdr3_aa: CSGREAVKTEAFF
d_call: TRBD2; clone_size: many; v_call: TRBV7-2; j_call: TRBJ2-2; cdr3_nt: TGTGCCAGCAGCCAAAGGACTAGCGGGCGGAACACCGGGGAGCTGTTTTTT; cdr3_aa: CASSQRTSGRNTGELFF
d_call: -; clone_size: -; v_call: TRBV6-1; j_call: TRBJ2-7; cdr3_nt: TGTGCCAGCAGCCACCGGACAGAGTACGAGCAGTACTTC; cdr3_aa: CASSHRTEYEQYF
d_call: -; clone_size: few; v_call: TRBV6-1; j_call: TRBJ2-7; cdr3_nt: TGTGCCAGCAGCCGGGACCAACCTGTTACGTACGAGCAGTACTTC; cdr3_aa: CASSRDQPVTYEQYF
d_call: -; clone_size: many; v_call: TRBV7-8; j_call: TRBJ1-6; cdr3_nt: TGTGCCAGCAGCGAGAGACAGCCGGATTCACCCCTCCACTTT; cdr3_aa: CASSERQPDSPLHF
d_call: -; clone_size: many; v_call: TRBV7-2; j_call: TRBJ2-2; cdr3_nt: TGTGCCAGCAGCTTAGCGGGGGGCGGGGAGCTGTTTTTT; cdr3_aa: CASSLAGGGELFF
d_call: -; clone_size: -; v_call: TRBV11-2; j_call: TRBJ2-7; cdr3_nt: TGTGCCAGCAGCTTAGATCTGTGGACTGCCTTGAAGGAGCAGTACTTC; cdr3_aa: CASSLDLWTALKEQYF
d_call: -; clone_size: many; v_call: TRBV18; j_call: TRBJ1-1; cdr3_nt: TGTGCCAGCTCACCAAAGATGGGCACTGAAGCTTTCTTT; cdr3_aa: CASSPKMGTEAFF
d_call: TRBD2; clone_size: many; v_call: TRBV5-1; j_call: TRBJ2-5; cdr3_nt: TGCGCCAGCAGGCCGCTAGCGGGGGGGCAAGAGACCCAGTACTTC; cdr3_aa: CASRPLAGGQETQYF
d_call: -; clone_size: -; v_call: TRBV9; j_call: TRBJ2-7; cdr3_nt: TGTGCCAGCAGCGCTAATTTTCCCGCTACCTACGAGCAGTACTTC; cdr3_aa: CASSANFPATYEQYF
d_call: TRBD2; clone_size: many; v_call: TRBV6-1; j_call: TRBJ2-4; cdr3_nt: TGTGCCAGCAGCCCCGGACTAGCGGGTCCTCAACGTAACATTCAGTACTTC; cdr3_aa: CASSPGLAGPQRNIQYF
d_call: -; clone_size: many; v_call: TRBV12-3/TRBV12-4; j_call: TRBJ2-7; cdr3_nt: TGTGCCAGCAGTTTAGGTTTAGGGGACGAGCAGTACTTC; cdr3_aa: CASSLGLGDEQYF
d_call: -; clone_size: once; v_call: TRBV6-4; j_call: TRBJ1-1; cdr3_nt: TGTGCCAGCAGTGAAGGGTACGGGGCTTTCTTT; cdr3_aa: CASSEGYGAFF
d_call: -; clone_size: many; v_call: TRBV28; j_call: TRBJ1-1; cdr3_nt: TGTGCCAGCAGTTTAAAGTGGGGGACGGGGACGACGGAAGCTTTCTTT; cdr3_aa: CASSLKWGTGTTEAFF
d_call: -; clone_size: -; v_call: TRBV7-3; j_call: TRBJ2-2; cdr3_nt: TGTGCCAGCAGCCTACACTGGAACACCGGGGAGCTGTTTTTT; cdr3_aa: CASSLHWNTGELFF
d_call: TRBD2; clone_size: many; v_call: TRBV7-2; j_call: TRBJ2-7; cdr3_nt: TGTGCCAGCAGCTTGGGCGGGGGGGTATACGAGCAGTACTTC; cdr3_aa: CASSLGGGVYEQYF
d_call: TRBD1; clone_size: -; v_call: TRBV10-2; j_call: TRBJ2-2; cdr3_nt: TGCGCCAGCAGCCAAGTACAGGGGGCGGTCGGGGAGCTGTTTTTT; cdr3_aa: CASSQVQGAVGELFF
d_call: -; clone_size: many; v_call: TRBV20-1; j_call: TRBJ1-1; cdr3_nt: TGCAGTGCTAGAAGGGGTGCAGGAAACACTGAAGCTTTCTTT; cdr3_aa: CSARRGAGNTEAFF
d_call: -; clone_size: many; v_call: TRBV19; j_call: TRBJ1-2; cdr3_nt: TGTGCCAGTAGTATGGGAGGCTATGGCTACACCTTC; cdr3_aa: CASSMGGYGYTF
d_call: TRBD1; clone_size: many; v_call: TRBV11-2; j_call: TRBJ2-5; cdr3_nt: TGTGCCAGCAGCTTAGAGGGCAGGGGGCTGGAGACCCAGTACTTC; cdr3_aa: CASSLEGRGLETQYF
d_call: -; clone_size: -; v_call: TRBV2; j_call: TRBJ1-5; cdr3_nt: TGTGCCAGCTCGGACGGGGACGATCAGCCCCAGCATTTT; cdr3_aa: CASSDGDDQPQHF
d_call: TRBD1; clone_size: many; v_call: TRBV7-2; j_call: TRBJ2-7; cdr3_nt: TGTGCCAGCAGCGTCAAGGGACAGGTGACCTACGAGCAGTACTTC; cdr3_aa: CASSVKGQVTYEQYF
d_call: -; clone_size: many; v_call: TRBV6-5; j_call: TRBJ1-2; cdr3_nt: TGTGCCAGCAGTTACGGGTGGGAACGGGACTATGGCTACACCTTC; cdr3_aa: CASSYGWERDYGYTF
d_call: TRBD1; clone_size: many; v_call: TRBV11-1; j_call: TRBJ1-2; cdr3_nt: TGTGCCAGCAGCTTAGCCCAGGGGGCGCGGAGCTATGGCTACACCTTC; cdr3_aa: CASSLAQGARSYGYTF
d_call: -; clone_size: many; v_call: TRBV20-1; j_call: TRBJ1-6; cdr3_nt: TGCAGTGCAGACGAGCGTTTTGGTAATTCACCCCTCCACTTT; cdr3_aa: CSADERFGNSPLHF
d_call: -; clone_size: many; v_call: TRBV2; j_call: TRBJ1-1; cdr3_nt: TGTGCCGGAGGGAAGGAGGCTGAAGCTTTCTTT; cdr3_aa: CAGGKEAEAFF
d_call: -; clone_size: many; v_call: TRBV27; j_call: TRBJ1-3; cdr3_nt: TGTGCCAGCAGTTCCATCGGCGGAAACACCATATATTTT; cdr3_aa: CASSSIGGNTIYF
d_call: -; clone_size: many; v_call: TRBV18; j_call: TRBJ2-5; cdr3_nt: TGTGCCAGCTCACCATCCAGATGGGGAGAGACCCAGTACTTC; cdr3_aa: CASSPSRWGETQYF
d_call: TRBD2; clone_size: -; v_call: TRBV11-2; j_call: TRBJ2-5; cdr3_nt: TGTGCCAGCAGCTTAGGTCCCCTAGCGGGAGTCCAAGAGACCCAGTACTTC; cdr3_aa: CASSLGPLAGVQETQYF
d_call: -; clone_size: many; v_call: TRBV5-1; j_call: TRBJ2-7; cdr3_nt: TGCGCCAGCAGCTTCCTCACAGATACCTACGAGCAGTACTTC; cdr3_aa: CASSFLTDTYEQYF
d_call: TRBD2; clone_size: -; v_call: TRBV20-1; j_call: TRBJ2-2; cdr3_nt: TGCAGTGCTAGAGATTACAGCGGGGGGGACACCGGGGAGCTGTTTTTT; cdr3_aa: CSARDYSGGDTGELFF
d_call: -; clone_size: many; v_call: TRBV12-3/TRBV12-4; j_call: TRBJ2-7; cdr3_nt: TGTGCCAGCAGTTTTCCAGGGAGCGAGCAGTACTTC; cdr3_aa: CASSFPGSEQYF
d_call: TRBD1; clone_size: few; v_call: TRBV2; j_call: TRBJ1-5; cdr3_nt: TGTGCCAGCAGTGATCGGACAGGTCCTAATCAGCCCCAGCATTTT; cdr3_aa: CASSDRTGPNQPQHF
d_call: -; clone_size: many; v_call: TRBV6-1; j_call: TRBJ2-7; cdr3_nt: TGTGCCAGCAGTAAAATTGAGACAGGTTACTACGAGCAGTACTTC; cdr3_aa: CASSKIETGYYEQYF
d_call: TRBD1; clone_size: many; v_call: TRBV6-5; j_call: TRBJ2-7; cdr3_nt: TGTGCCAGCAGCTTTAGACAGGGTCCCTACGAGCAGTACTTC; cdr3_aa: CASSFRQGPYEQYF
d_call: -; clone_size: many; v_call: TRBV11-2; j_call: TRBJ2-2; cdr3_nt: TGTGCCAGCAGCTTAGGGAGTCGCGGGGAGCTGTTTTTT; cdr3_aa: CASSLGSRGELFF
d_call: -; clone_size: many; v_call: TRBV7-2; j_call: TRBJ1-6; cdr3_nt: TGTGCCAGCAGCTCCAGGCTATCAAATTCACCCCTCCACTTT; cdr3_aa: CASSSRLSNSPLHF